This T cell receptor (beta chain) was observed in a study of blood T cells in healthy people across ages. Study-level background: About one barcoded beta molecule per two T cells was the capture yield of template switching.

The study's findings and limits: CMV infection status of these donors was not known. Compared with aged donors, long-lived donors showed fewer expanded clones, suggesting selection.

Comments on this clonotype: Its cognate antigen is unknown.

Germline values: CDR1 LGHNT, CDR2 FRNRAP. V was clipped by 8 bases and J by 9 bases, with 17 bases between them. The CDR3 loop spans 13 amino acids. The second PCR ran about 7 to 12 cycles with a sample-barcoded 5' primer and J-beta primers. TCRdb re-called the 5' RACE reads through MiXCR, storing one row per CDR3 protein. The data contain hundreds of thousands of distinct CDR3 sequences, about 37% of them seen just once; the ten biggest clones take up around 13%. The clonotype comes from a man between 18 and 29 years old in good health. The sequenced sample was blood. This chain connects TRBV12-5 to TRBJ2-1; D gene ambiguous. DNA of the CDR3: TGTGCTAGTACTATCTCGGACCACACTGAGCAGTTCTTC. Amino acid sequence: CASTISDHTEQFF.